Only a few counts were recorded for the clone carrying this T cell receptor beta chain. The authors seeded approximately 200,000 CFSE-labeled responder cells together with approximately 200,000 irradiated stimulator cells tagged with violet dye. These data belong to a study of graft-versus-host responses after intestinal transplantation. Study in general: Anti-thymocyte globulin was used for induction in all recipients, who then took tacrolimus and steroids for approximately three years.

Using immunoSEQ multiplex PCR, the repertoire was profiled, and TCRdb retains in-frame clones only, with some absent. The profile shows about 7,200 clones, around 30% of them singletons. Trimming pared 5 bases from V and 6 bases from J, leaving 14 bases between. CDR3 length equals 13 residues. Germline CDR1 and CDR2: SGDLS and YYNGEE. The receptor was isolated from a human patient who was an organ donor for intestinal transplantation. The material was alloreactive CD4+ T cells from a mixed lymphocyte reaction culture, obtained before transplantation. The subset here: CFSE-low proliferating T cells sorted from approximately 6-day pre-transplant mixed lymphocyte reaction (GvH or HvG direction). This chain links TRBV9 with TRBJ1-2; D might be TRBD1 (5 bases). Here the CDR3 reads CASSSGTSDGYTF. The CDR3 DNA sequence: TGTGCCAGCAGTTCCGGGACTAGTGATGGCTACACCTTC.